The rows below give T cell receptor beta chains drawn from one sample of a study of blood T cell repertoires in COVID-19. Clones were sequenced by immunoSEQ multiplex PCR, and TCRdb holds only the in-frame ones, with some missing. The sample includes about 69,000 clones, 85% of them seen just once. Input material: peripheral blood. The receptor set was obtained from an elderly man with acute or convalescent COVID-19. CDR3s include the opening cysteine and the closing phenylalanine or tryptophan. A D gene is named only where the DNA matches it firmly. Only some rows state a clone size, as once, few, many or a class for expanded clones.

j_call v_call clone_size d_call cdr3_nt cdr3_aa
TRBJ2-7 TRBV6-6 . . TGTGCCAGCAGTTACTCGAGCGGCAGGGGCTACGAGCAGTACTTC CASSYSSGRGYEQYF
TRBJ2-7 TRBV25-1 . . TGTGCCAGCAGTTCCGTTGAGGTGGCCTACGAGCAGTACTTC CASSSVEVAYEQYF
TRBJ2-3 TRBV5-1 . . TGCGCCAGCAGCTTGTCGGCAGATACGCAGTATTTT CASSLSADTQYF
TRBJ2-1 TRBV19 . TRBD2 TGTGCCAGTAGTCTCCAGCGGGGGCCCTTGGGAGAGCAGTTCTTC CASSLQRGPLGEQFF
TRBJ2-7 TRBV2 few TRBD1 TGTGCCAGCAGCGCTGGGACAGTCGAGCAGTACTTC CASSAGTVEQYF
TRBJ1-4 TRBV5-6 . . TGTGCCAGCAGCTTCCGGGACACATCAAGGAATGAAAAACTGTTTTTT CASSFRDTSRNEKLFF
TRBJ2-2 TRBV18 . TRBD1 TGTGCCAGCTCACCAGGGACAGGGTTCACCGGGGAGCTGTTTTTT CASSPGTGFTGELFF
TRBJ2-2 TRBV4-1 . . TGCGCCAGCAGCCAACAGGGGTCGGGCACCGGGGAGCTGTTTTTT CASSQQGSGTGELFF
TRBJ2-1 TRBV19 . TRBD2 TGTGCCAGTAGACCCAGGACTAGTCTTTCCTACAATGAGCAGTTCTTC CASRPRTSLSYNEQFF
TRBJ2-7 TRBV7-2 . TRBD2 TGTGCCAGCAGCCCCGGACTAGCGGGAGGAGGCGAGCAGTACTTC CASSPGLAGGGEQYF
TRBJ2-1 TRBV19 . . TGTGCCAGTAGTATAGCTCACAATGAGCAGTTCTTC CASSIAHNEQFF
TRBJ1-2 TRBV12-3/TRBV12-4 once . TGTGCCAGCAGTTTATTGGGGCAAGGCTACACCTTC CASSLLGQGYTF
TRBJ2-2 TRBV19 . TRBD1 TGTGCCAGTAGTATACAGGGACAGGGAGCCGGGGAGCTGTTTTTT CASSIQGQGAGELFF
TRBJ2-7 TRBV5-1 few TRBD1 TGCGCCAGCAGCCCGGGACAGGGTAACTACGAGCAGTACTTC CASSPGQGNYEQYF
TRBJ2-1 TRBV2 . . TGTGCCAGCAGTCGAGAGAATGAGCAGTTCTTC CASSRENEQFF
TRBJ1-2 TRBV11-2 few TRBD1 TGTGCCAGCAGCTCAGGGGGTGACTATGGCTACACCTTC CASSSGGDYGYTF
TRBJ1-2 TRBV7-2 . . TGTGCCAGCAGCTTAGGGACGTGGGGGGGTGGCTACACCTTC CASSLGTWGGGYTF
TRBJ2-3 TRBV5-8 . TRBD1 TGTGCCAGCAGCTTGCCCCGGGACAGGGATGATACGCAGTATTTT CASSLPRDRDDTQYF
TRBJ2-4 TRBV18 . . TGTGCCAGCTCACTCCCCTCAGGGAACATTCAGTACTTC CASSLPSGNIQYF
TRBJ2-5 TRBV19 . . TGTGCCAGTAGCCCCAGGGGGGCGTATGAGACCCAGTACTTC CASSPRGAYETQYF
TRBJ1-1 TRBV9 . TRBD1 TGTGCCAGCAGCGGGGACAGATTGAACACTGAAGCTTTCTTT CASSGDRLNTEAFF
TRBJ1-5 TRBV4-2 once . TGTGCCAGCAGCCAAGATCTAGCAGGGGTCGAGCCCCAGCATTTT CASSQDLAGVEPQHF
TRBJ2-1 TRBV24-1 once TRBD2 TGTGCCACCAGTGATTTTCCAGCGGGGGCCTACAATGAGCAGTTCTTC CATSDFPAGAYNEQFF
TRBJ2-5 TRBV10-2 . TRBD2 TGCGCCACGCGGACTAGCGGGGGGGAGACCCAGTACTTC CATRTSGGETQYF
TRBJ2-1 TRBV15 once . TGTGCCACCAGCAGAGATCTAGGCAGGGGAGTTTTGTTTAGCTCCTACAATGAGCAGTTCTTC CATSRDLGRGVLFSSYNEQFF
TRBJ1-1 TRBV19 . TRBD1 TGTGCCAGTAGTAAAAAGACAGGGGGCGAGACTGAAGCTTTCTTT CASSKKTGGETEAFF
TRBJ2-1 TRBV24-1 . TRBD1 TGTGCCACCAGTGACCCGGGACAGGGTTATGAGCAGTTCTTC CATSDPGQGYEQFF
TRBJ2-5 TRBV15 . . TGTGCCACCAGCAGAGTATCCCAAGAGACCCAGTACTTC CATSRVSQETQYF
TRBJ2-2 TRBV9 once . TGTGCCAGCAGCCCTCGGAGTTCAAACACCGGGGAGCTGTTTTTT CASSPRSSNTGELFF
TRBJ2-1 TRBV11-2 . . TGTGCCAGCAGCTCAGGGGCCTGGAGCTCCTACAATGAGCAGTTCTTC CASSSGAWSSYNEQFF
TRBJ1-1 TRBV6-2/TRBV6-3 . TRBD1 TGTGCCAGCAGTTACCGAAAACCCGGACAGGGTGCTGAAGCTTTCTTT CASSYRKPGQGAEAFF
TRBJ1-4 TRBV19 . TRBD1 TGTGCCAGTAGTCCGCCGGGACAGGTTGCAACTAATGAAAAACTGTTTTTT CASSPPGQVATNEKLFF
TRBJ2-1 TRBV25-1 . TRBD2 TGTGCCAGCAGTGGACAGGTACTAGCGGGAACATACAATGAGCAGTTCTTC CASSGQVLAGTYNEQFF
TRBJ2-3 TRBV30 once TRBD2 TGTGCCTGGTCTAGCGGTAACACAGATACGCAGTATTTT CAWSSGNTDTQYF
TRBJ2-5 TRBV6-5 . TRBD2 TGTGCCAGCAGGCTGGGGGGAGGGAGGAGTGAGACCCAGTACTTC CASRLGGGRSETQYF
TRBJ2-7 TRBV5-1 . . TGCGCCAGCGCCGGGTCAACGAGCTCCTACGAGCAGTACTTC CASAGSTSSYEQYF
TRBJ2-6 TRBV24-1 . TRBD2 TGTGCCACCAGTGCGGCGGGGGGTAGGGCTAACTCTGGGGCCAACGTCCTGACTTTC CATSAAGGRANSGANVLTF
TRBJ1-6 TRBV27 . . TGTGCCAGCAGTTTAGCCCGGGGGAGGTATTCACCCCTCCACTTT CASSLARGRYSPLHF
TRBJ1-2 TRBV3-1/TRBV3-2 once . TGTGCCAGCAGCCAGCAAGGAGGGGCTTATGGCTACACCTTC CASSQQGGAYGYTF
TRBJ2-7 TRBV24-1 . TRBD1 TGTGCCACCAGTGATGGGACAGGTCCCTACGAGCAGTACTTC CATSDGTGPYEQYF
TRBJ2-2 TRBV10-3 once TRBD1 TGTGCCATCAGGGACAGGGGCACCGGGGAGCTGTTTTTT CAIRDRGTGELFF
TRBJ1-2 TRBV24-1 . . TGTGCCACCAGTCCGGGCAGGGCCTATGGCTACACCTTC CATSPGRAYGYTF
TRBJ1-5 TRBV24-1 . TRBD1 TGTGCCACCAGTGATTTCGGACAGGCCATCCAGCATTTT CATSDFGQAIQHF
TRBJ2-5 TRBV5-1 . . TGCGCCAGCAGCCCCCTTGCGGACTTACAAGAGACCCAGTACTTC CASSPLADLQETQYF
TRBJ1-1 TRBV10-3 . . TGTGCCATCAGTGCAGGAAGACTATCCGCTTTCTTT CAISAGRLSAFF
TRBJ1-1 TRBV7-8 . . TGTGCCAGCGCCCTTCGGGGGTGGAATACTGAAGCTTTCTTT CASALRGWNTEAFF
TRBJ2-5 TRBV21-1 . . TGTGCCAGCAGCAAGCGACTAGCCCAACTAAGGGAGACCCAGTACTTC CASSKRLAQLRETQYF
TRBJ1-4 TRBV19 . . TGTGCCAGTAGCAGGAGGACGGAAAATGAAAAACTGTTTTTT CASSRRTENEKLFF